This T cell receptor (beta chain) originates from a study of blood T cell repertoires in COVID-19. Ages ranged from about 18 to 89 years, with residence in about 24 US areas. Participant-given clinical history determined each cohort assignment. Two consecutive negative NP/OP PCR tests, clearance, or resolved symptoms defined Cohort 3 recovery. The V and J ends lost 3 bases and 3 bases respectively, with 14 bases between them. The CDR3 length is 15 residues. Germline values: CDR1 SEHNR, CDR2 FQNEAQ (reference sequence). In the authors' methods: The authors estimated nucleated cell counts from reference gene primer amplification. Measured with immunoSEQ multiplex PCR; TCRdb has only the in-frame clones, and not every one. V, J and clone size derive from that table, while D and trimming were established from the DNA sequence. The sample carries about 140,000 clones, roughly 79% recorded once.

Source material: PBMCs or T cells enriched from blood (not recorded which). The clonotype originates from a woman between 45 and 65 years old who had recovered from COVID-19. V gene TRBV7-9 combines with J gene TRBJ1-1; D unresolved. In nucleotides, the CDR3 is TGTGCCAGCAGCTTCGAACTTCCTAGGTACACTGAAGCTTTCTTT. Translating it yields CASSFELPRYTEAFF. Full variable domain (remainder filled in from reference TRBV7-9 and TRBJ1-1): DTGVSQNPRHKITKRGQNVTFRCDPISEHNRLYWYRQTLGQGPEFLTYFQNEAQLEKSRLLSDRFSAERPKGSFSTLEIQRTEQGDSAMYLCASSFELPRYTEAFFGQGTRLTVV.